The 5 T cell receptor beta chains in this list originate from one sample, sequenced in a study of CD8+ T cells in alopecia areata (dated by TCRdb to the late 2010s). Library generation was performed with the immunoSEQ multiplex PCR assay. To provide template for TCR sequencing, every sample had RNA extracted and reverse transcribed into cDNA. In TCRdb, the immuneACCESS table is reduced to in-frame sequences with V and J assigned. These tables do not hold every clone; where another copy was compared, an unresolved V gene accounts for under half, and the others remain unexplained. This sample gives just over 150,000 clones in total; about two thirds of them show up just once. More than 0.7% of the sample goes to the ten largest clones. The sample's time point, from its label and the paper: more than 3 weeks on oral tofacitinib. In the paper's terms, the treatment or condition label means: oral pan-JAK inhibitor, 5-10 mg twice daily.

The sample in question was CD4+ T cells sorted from blood, obtained at week 4, from a patient treated with tofacitinib. Receptors originate from a human donor with alopecia areata.

V is TRBV4-3 and J is TRBJ1-6; 8 bases fit TRBD1. The CDR3 totals 15 residues. Per the germline V gene, CDR1 is LGHNA and CDR2 is YSLEER. The V segment lost 4 bases and the J segment 6 bases; nucleotides outside the gene matches: 5. The CDR3 DNA follows: TGCGCCAGCAGCCTAGGGACAGGTGGTAATTCACCCCTCCACTTT. As protein: CASSLGTGGNSPLHF.

This clone was seen a few times. The V gene is TRBV5-1, the J gene TRBJ2-5, with 10 positions matching TRBD1. The V gene end was trimmed by 4 bases and the J gene end by 4 bases; junction bases not matched to a gene: 7. Germline lookup yields CDR1 SGHRS and CDR2 YFSETQ. This CDR3 region has 15 residues. CDR3 sequence (DNA): TGCGCCAGCAGCCAAACCGGGACAGGGGCAGAGACCCAGTACTTC. It yields the protein CASSQTGTGAETQYF.

There are a few counts of this clone. Other DNA variants within this sample encode the same CDR3. This sequence joins TRBV18 and TRBJ2-7, with D uncertain. Trimming shortened V by 3 bases and J by 0 bases, and 3 bases separated the two germline ends. Germline V gene data show CDR1 as KGHSH and CDR2 as LQKENI. The CDR3 covers 12 residues. The CDR3 spells CASSPSSYEQYF. CDR3 bases: TGTGCCAGCTCACCGAGCTCCTACGAGCAGTACTTC.

V and J are TRBV9 and TRBJ2-2; TRBD2 matches at 7 bases. CDR3 length: 16 residues. Germline V gives CDR1 SGDLS, CDR2 YYNGEE. Germline trimming cut 3 bases from V and 1 base from J; bases unmatched to any gene: 6. The CDR3 is CASSEGSSGNTGELFF. The CDR3 DNA is TGTGCCAGCAGCGAAGGATCTAGCGGGAACACCGGGGAGCTGTTTTTT.

The rearrangement links TRBV9 to TRBJ2-2, with D perhaps being TRBD1 or TRBD2 (6 bases each). V was shortened by 4 bases and J by 3 bases, with 16 bases between the two germline ends. The CDR3 covers 16 residues. CDR1 and CDR2 from the germline V gene are SGDLS and YYNGEE. The CDR3 sequence: CASSHESRGHTGELFF. As DNA, the CDR3 is TGTGCCAGCAGCCACGAAAGCCGGGGGCACACCGGGGAGCTGTTTTTT. The full variable domain, completed using reference TRBV9 and TRBJ2-2, is DSGVTQTPKHLITATGQRVTLRCSPRSGDLSVYWYQQSLDQGLQFLIQYYNGEERAKGNILERFSAQQFPDLHSELNLSSLELGDSALYFCASSHESRGHTGELFFGEGSRLTVL.